The entry that follows covers one TCR beta chain sequence. Antigen: not known. Germline V gene data show CDR1 as MNHEY and CDR2 as SMNVEV (reference sequence). Between the trimmed V and J ends, which lost 5 bases and 1 base, there was a span of 17 bases. The CDR3 runs 16 residues. This sample stems from a study of shared clonotypes between healthy human individuals. Study-level points and caveats: Compared with memory subsets, naive subsets generally had larger estimated richness.

CD45RO negativity and positive selection for CCR7 defined naive CD8 cells, a population that excluded terminally differentiated effector memory CD45RA+ cells. Sequencing was performed with immunoSEQ multiplex PCR; in TCRdb, only in-frame clones are kept and a portion is missing. The sample carries around 2,100,000 clones, roughly 94% recorded once. The J gene is TRBJ1-2, the V gene TRBV27, with D maybe TRBD1 (6 bases). Specimen: naive CD8+ T cells sorted from blood. The receptor's source is a young man in good health. The CDR3 DNA follows: TGTGCCAGCAGTCCACCCGGGACAACGCTTAACTATGGCTACACCTTC. It encodes CASSPPGTTLNYGYTF.